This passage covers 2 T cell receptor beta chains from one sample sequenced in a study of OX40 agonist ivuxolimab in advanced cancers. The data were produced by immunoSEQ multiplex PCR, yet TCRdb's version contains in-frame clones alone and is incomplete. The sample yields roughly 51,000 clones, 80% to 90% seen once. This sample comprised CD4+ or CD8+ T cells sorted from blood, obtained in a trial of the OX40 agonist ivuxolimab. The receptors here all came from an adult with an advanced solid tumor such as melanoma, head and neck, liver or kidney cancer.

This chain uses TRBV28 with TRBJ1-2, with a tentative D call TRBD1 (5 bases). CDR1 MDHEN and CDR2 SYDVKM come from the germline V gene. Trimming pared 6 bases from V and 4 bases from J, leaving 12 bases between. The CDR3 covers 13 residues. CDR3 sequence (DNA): TGTGCCAGCAGCACTCCAGGGATCTATGGCTACACCTTC. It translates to CASSTPGIYGYTF.

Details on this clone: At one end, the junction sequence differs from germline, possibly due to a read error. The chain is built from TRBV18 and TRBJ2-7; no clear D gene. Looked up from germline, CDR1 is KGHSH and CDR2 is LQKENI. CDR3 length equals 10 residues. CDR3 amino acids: CASSPPTGLF. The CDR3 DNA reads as TGTGCCAGCTCACCTCCTACCGGGCTATTC.